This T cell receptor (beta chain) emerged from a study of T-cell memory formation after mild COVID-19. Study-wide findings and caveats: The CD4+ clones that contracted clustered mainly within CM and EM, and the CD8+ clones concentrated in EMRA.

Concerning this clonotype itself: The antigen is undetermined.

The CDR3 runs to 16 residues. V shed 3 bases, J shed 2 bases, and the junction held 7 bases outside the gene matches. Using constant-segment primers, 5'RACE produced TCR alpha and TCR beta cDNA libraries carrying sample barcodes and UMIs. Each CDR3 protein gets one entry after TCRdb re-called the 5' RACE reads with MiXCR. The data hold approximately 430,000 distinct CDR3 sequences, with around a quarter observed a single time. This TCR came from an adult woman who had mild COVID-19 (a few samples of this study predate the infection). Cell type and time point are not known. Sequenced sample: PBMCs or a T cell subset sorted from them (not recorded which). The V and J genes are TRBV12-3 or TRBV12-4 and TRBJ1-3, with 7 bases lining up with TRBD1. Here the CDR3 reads CASSLEGGEAGNTIYF. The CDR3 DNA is TGTGCCAGCAGTTTGGAAGGGGGCGAAGCTGGAAACACCATATATTTT.